This T cell receptor beta chain appears in the sequencing data of a study of shared clonotypes between healthy human individuals (dated by TCRdb to 2018 to 2020). About the full investigation: The cohort comprised a couple of women and a few men aged 18 to 49 years. Per donor, three plates each were used for CD4 naive and CD4 memory, two for CD8 naive, and one for CD8 memory. To estimate repertoire size and how much clonotype sharing occurs between individuals, the study deeply sequenced the blood TCR repertoires of five healthy adults. To increase sequencing depth and limit assay-specific biases, TCR repertoire library preparation and sequencing were carried out by different laboratories using diverse techniques. Per donor, leukapheresis produced somewhere between about 0.94 and 9 billion PBMCs.

V was cut back by 11 bases and J by 0 bases, leaving a gap of 11 bases between them. The CDR3 contains 13 residues, cysteine and phenylalanine counted. The DNA shown is the 39-base CDR3, in frame from base 1. The CDR1 and CDR2 encoded by the germline V gene are SNHLY and FYNNEI. Healthy HIV-negative adults with no recently reported acute infections or vaccinations were included as donors. All donors were Caucasian adults living in Nashville, Tennessee, USA. Magnetic negative selection was used to enrich CD4+ T cells, after which naive cells were positively selected on CD45RA and the negative fraction became the memory subset. After blood collection by leukapheresis, PBMCs were isolated using Ficoll-Histopaque density gradient centrifugation and then cryopreserved in the vapor phase of liquid nitrogen. Analytical flow cytometry was used to check the purity and quantity of each magnetically sorted T cell population. Each sorted fraction had its genomic DNA isolated and then quantified by UV absorbance on a Nanodrop 2000c.

TCR CDR3 regions were amplified from genomic DNA by multiplex PCR using the deep immunoSEQ assay. Extracted genomic DNA from each cell subset was spread evenly across all wells of several immunoSEQ 96-well plates, with each plate serving as a replicate. For sorted subsets, 200 to 250 ng genomic DNA, equal to tens of thousands of T cell genomes, was loaded into each replicate PCR. The purified libraries were quantified using a Qubit 3.0 fluorometer, sized with a Bioanalyzer 2100, and then quantified again using the KAPA Library Quantification kit. Each immunoSEQ 96-well plate was sequenced on its own single-read 150-cycle Illumina NextSeq 550 flow cell. The original methods were these. Because only junctional sequences without quality scores were contained in the immunoSEQ output, filtering matching that applied to full-length reads could not be performed. To assign V/J genes and CDR3, sequences were annotated using PyIR, a Python wrapper for IgBLAST v1.9, with IMGT germline references. Any read was removed if the V/J assignment was weak (E-value above 1e-6), the CDR3 was missing, or the read contained stop codons, out-of-frame junctions, or ambiguous translated residues. V3J clonotypes were defined as sequences sharing an identical inferred V gene, J gene, and CDR3 amino acid sequence. To compute the percentage overlap between repertoires, the number of shared unique clonotypes was divided by the size of the smaller repertoire. Repertoire richness was assessed with RTK rarefaction, the Chao1 estimator, and Recon v2.1 estimates of unobserved clonotypes. OLGA was used to compute generation probabilities for all TCRbeta clonotypes that the gDNA method yielded from several donors. Imported from immuneACCESS, the table was reduced by TCRdb to in-frame sequences with V and J called. These copies leave out some clones; in studies compared against another copy, an unresolved V gene accounts for under half, and the cause of the remainder is not known. V and J calls plus clone size are reproduced from that table; the DNA served to infer D and trimming. The sample yields millions of clones; roughly 93% were counted once. The top ten hold about 0.37% of the sample.

Findings and caveats that apply to the study as a whole: When a few donors were compared, the shared fraction of clonotypes was around 5% for naive CD4, over 3% for naive CD8, 2% to 2.5% for memory CD4, and less than 0.45% for memory CD8. The small number of donors limited the genetic and exposure-history diversity represented. Sampling was restricted to blood, and TCR repertoires in tissue are likely to differ from TCR repertoires in blood. Compared with non-shared clonotypes, clonotypes shared by all four sorted-subset donors had higher generation probabilities. Naive subsets generally had larger estimated clonotype richness than memory subsets did. Based on pairwise subsampling, the degree of clonotype sharing among donors was expected to be affected by sequencing depth. Rarefaction of sorted-subset datasets indicated incomplete sequencing despite the large sequencing depth.

Concerning this clone itself: Its antigen target is currently unknown. Per-base qualities were not stored, and no clone one base away is much larger.

The origin of this receptor is a man between 18 and 35 years old in good health. Some clones in this sample may be carry-over from other donors' samples. This receptor chain uses TRBV2 and TRBJ2-1; possibly the D gene is TRBD2, per 6 matching bases. Sequenced sample: naive CD4+ T cells from PBMCs. The cell subset or site label of this sample denotes: CD45RA+ positively selected. The CDR3 reads CAGTGDSYNEQFF. In nucleotides, the sequence is TGTGCCGGGACGGGAGACTCCTACAATGAGCAGTTCTTC. The reference TRBV2 and TRBJ2-1 proteins fill in what lies around the CDR3, so the full variable domain reads EPEVTQTPSHQVTQMGQEVILRCVPISNHLYFYWYRQILGQKVEFLVSFYNNEISEKSEIFDDQFSVERPDGSNFTLKIRSTKLEDSAMYFCAGTGDSYNEQFFGPGTRLTVL.